Sequencing of this TCR beta chain was carried out in a study of cytomegalovirus exposure and HLA in healthy donors. Profiled with immunoSEQ multiplex PCR; TCRdb holds only in-frame clones, not every one. This sample carries about 74,000 clones, around 94% of them seen once, and the ten largest clones take approximately 2%. This CDR3 region has 19 residues. After removal of 7 bases from V and 5 bases from J, the junction contained 21 bases not matched to a gene. Looked up from germline, CDR1 is WNHNN and CDR2 is SYGVQD (reference sequence). The specimen sequenced was PBMCs. The sequence came from a woman aged 18-29 years in good health and CMV-seropositive. This chain links TRBV10-1 with TRBJ2-1; 9 bases agree with TRBD1. Written as DNA, the CDR3 is TGCGCCAGCACCTCACGCCTGGACAGGGGCGGATTGCGGAACAATGAGCAGTTCTTC. Protein: CASTSRLDRGGLRNNEQFF.